Below, 9 T cell receptor beta chains from the same sample are listed, as sequenced in a study of type 1 and type 2 diabetes patients. Genomic DNA was the PCR template. A primer set of 30 forward and 13 reverse primers amplified the CDR3. TCRdb re-called the multiplex PCR reads through MiXCR, storing one row per CDR3 protein. The sample lists about 250,000 distinct CDR3 sequences; more than 45% were seen once. The sequencing input was peripheral blood mononuclear cells (PBMCs). These receptors all come from a man aged 18 to 29 with type 2 diabetes.

V and J are TRBV19 and TRBJ2-5; D is possibly TRBD1 (6 bases). Germline-derived CDR1 and CDR2 are LNHDA and SQIVND (reference sequence). With 8 bases removed from V and 5 bases from J, the gap between germline ends came to 15 bases. This CDR3 spans 13 amino acids. CDR3 nucleotides: TGTGCCAGTTCGGACAGACCTCGGGAGACCCAGTACTTC. Protein product: CASSDRPRETQYF.

The J gene is TRBJ2-3, the V gene TRBV12-3 or TRBV12-4, with D unclear. Trimming pared 3 bases from V and 2 bases from J, leaving 6 bases between. There are 13 residues in the CDR3. For the CDR3, the DNA is TGTGCCAGCAGTTTCTTTAACACAGATACGCAGTATTTT. Translating it yields CASSFFNTDTQYF.

The rearrangement joins TRBV15 to TRBJ1-5; D gene ambiguous. Trimming pared 1 base from V and 3 bases from J, leaving 4 bases between. CDR1 LNHNV and CDR2 YYDKDF come from the germline V gene (reference sequence). CDR3 size: 13 residues. This chain's CDR3 is CATSRGLNQPQHF. CDR3 DNA: TGTGCCACCAGCAGAGGCCTCAATCAGCCCCAGCATTTT.

This clonotype appeared a single time. The chain carries TRBV27 and TRBJ1-1, with D perhaps matching TRBD1 (5 bases). V lost 5 bases and J lost 8, with 12 bases in between. This CDR3 has 12 amino acids. Looked up from germline, CDR1 is MNHEY and CDR2 is SMNVEV (reference sequence). This CDR3 is CASSPPGGEAFF. In DNA form, the CDR3 reads TGTGCCAGCAGTCCCCCCGGGGGAGAAGCTTTCTTT.

The chain couples TRBV2 to TRBJ2-3, with D perhaps TRBD2 (5 bases). The CDR3 loop spans 16 amino acids. The germline V gene has CDR1 SNHLY and CDR2 FYNNEI. Trimming cost V 4 bases and J 2 bases, with 16 bases left between them. The CDR3 DNA reads TGTGCCAGCAGTGCCTTGAGGAGCGGATACACAGATACGCAGTATTTT. Amino acid sequence: CASSALRSGYTDTQYF. Using reference TRBV2 and TRBJ2-3 for the parts outside the CDR3, the full variable domain is EPEVTQTPSHQVTQMGQEVILRCVPISNHLYFYWYRQILGQKVEFLVSFYNNEISEKSEIFDDQFSVERPDGSNFTLKIRSTKLEDSAMYFCASSALRSGYTDTQYFGPGTRLTVL.

Details on this clonotype: A read error may explain this, as a much larger clone is one base away. Likely a read error: the CDR3 ends without its conserved phenylalanine or tryptophan. The V call is TRBV2, the J call TRBJ1-1; D not resolved. Trimming removed 8 bases from V and 1 base from J, with 5 bases in between. From germline, CDR1 is SNHLY and CDR2 FYNNEI. The CDR3 has 11 amino acids. This chain's CDR3 is CASLGNTEAFS. The CDR3 region has the DNA TGTGCCAGCTTGGGGAACACTGAAGCTTTCTCT.

The chain couples TRBV15 to TRBJ2-3; TRBD1 matches at 7 bases. This CDR3 has 15 residues. Germline CDR1 reads LNHNV; CDR2 reads YYDKDF (reference sequence). The V gene end was trimmed by 1 base and the J gene end by 8 bases; junction bases not matched to a gene: 9. Here the CDR3 reads CATSRAPGQSFTQYF. In DNA, the CDR3 is TGTGCCACCAGCAGAGCACCGGGACAGTCTTTTACGCAGTATTTT.

The chain carries TRBV7-8 and TRBJ2-3, with TRBD1 matching over 9 bases. Trimming removed 2 bases from V and 0 bases from J; junction bases left unmatched: 12. Germline V gene data show CDR1 as SGHVS and CDR2 as FQNEAQ. CDR3 length equals 19 residues. The CDR3 region has the DNA TGTGCCAGCAGCTTATGGACAGGGGTCCAACCATCTAGCACAGATACGCAGTATTTT. It codes for CASSLWTGVQPSSTDTQYF.

The chain has TRBV19 and TRBJ1-2; D may be TRBD1 (6 bases). The CDR3 contains 15 residues. CDR1 and CDR2 (germline): LNHDA, SQIVND (reference sequence). Trimming removed 3 bases at V and 7 bases at J, with 18 bases between. CDR3 region: CASSILSGAGFGYTF. CDR3 sequence (DNA): TGTGCCAGTAGTATTCTGTCGGGGGCCGGTTTTGGCTACACCTTC.